The clone carrying this T cell receptor (beta chain) turned up a few times. The data were obtained in a study of blood T cell repertoires in COVID-19. Whole-study context: COVID-19 samples collected from the United States, Italy and Spain covered acute and convalescent phases.

TCRdb's copy holds only in-frame clones and misses some; the assay was immunoSEQ multiplex PCR. This table has hundreds of thousands of clones, around 84% appearing once. From germline, CDR1 is ENHRY and CDR2 SYGVKD. The CDR3 runs 14 residues. The J segment lost 5 bases and the V segment lost 3 bases, leaving 6 bases of the junction unmatched. This chain links TRBV10-3 with TRBJ2-5, with TRBD1 identical over 7 bases. Sequencing input: PBMCs or T cells enriched from blood (not recorded which). The origin of this receptor is a woman aged 50 to 65 who had recovered from COVID-19. The CDR3 spells CAISEGQEVETQYF. The DNA for the CDR3 is TGTGCCATCAGTGAAGGACAGGAGGTGGAGACCCAGTACTTC.